This T cell receptor (beta chain) was captured by sequencing in a study of cytomegalovirus exposure and HLA in healthy donors. The PCR employed 60 Vbeta primers together with 13 Jbeta primers. Profiled with immunoSEQ multiplex PCR; TCRdb holds only in-frame clones, not every one. The sample holds roughly 100,000 clones, approximately 60% seen once. Study-level points and caveats: Later work showed greater clonal expansion in HLA-associated TCR beta chains than in equally common others. A list of 150 to 200 TCR beta chains associated with cytomegalovirus was given.

CDR1 and CDR2 (germline): SNHLY, FYNNEI. This CDR3 spans 14 amino acids. Trimming pared 6 bases from V and 4 bases from J, leaving 13 bases between. Concerning this clone: The antigen is not known.

The sequencing input was PBMCs. The TCR was taken from a woman aged 45-65 years in good health and CMV-seropositive. V usage is TRBV2 and J usage is TRBJ1-5; no reliable D call. The CDR3 DNA reads as TGTGCCAGCAGCGATCGGGGAGAGAATCAGCCCCAGCATTTT. Protein product: CASSDRGENQPQHF.